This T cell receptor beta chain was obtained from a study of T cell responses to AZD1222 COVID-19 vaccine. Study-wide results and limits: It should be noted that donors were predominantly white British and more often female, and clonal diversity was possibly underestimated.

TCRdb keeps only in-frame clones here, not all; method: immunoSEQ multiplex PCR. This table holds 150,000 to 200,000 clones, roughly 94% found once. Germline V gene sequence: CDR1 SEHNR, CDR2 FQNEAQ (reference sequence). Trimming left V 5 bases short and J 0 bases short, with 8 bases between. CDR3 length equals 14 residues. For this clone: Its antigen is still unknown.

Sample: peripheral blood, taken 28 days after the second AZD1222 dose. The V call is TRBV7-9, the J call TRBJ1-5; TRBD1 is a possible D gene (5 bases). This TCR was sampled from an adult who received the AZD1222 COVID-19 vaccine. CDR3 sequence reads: CASSLDSSNQPQHF. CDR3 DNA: TGTGCCAGCAGCCTCGACAGTAGCAATCAGCCCCAGCATTTT.